The clone carrying this T cell receptor (beta chain) was seen a handful of times. Its antigen remains unidentified. This specimen comes from a study of identifying expanded T cells in peripheral blood. Study results and caveats: Variance in clone template counts between approximately 2-week samples significantly increased with total template count across all healthy donors. Technical replicates showed around 1.2 changed clones; roughly two weeks roughly 18; four weeks 19.

Germline CDR1 and CDR2: SGHTA and FQGTGA. Trimming shortened V by 4 bases and J by 6 bases, and 15 bases separated the two germline ends. CDR3 size: 15 residues. Assay used: immunoSEQ multiplex PCR; TCRdb lists only in-frame clones, some missing. The sample shows more than 45,000 clones, roughly 89% of them seen only once. During the collection period, no donor immune events like infections were recorded. The receptor's source is a person aged 18 to 75 in good health. Sequencing input: blood. The J gene is TRBJ2-2, the V gene TRBV7-3, with unresolved D. CDR3 sequence (DNA): TGTGCCAGCAGCTCTTACCCAAACGTTCCCGGGGAGCTGTTTTTT. Protein sequence: CASSSYPNVPGELFF.